The following is a T cell receptor beta chain sequence with its context. Its antigen remains unidentified. The junction does not match germline at one end; this may be a read error. This specimen comes from a study of CD8+CD57+ T cells in acquired aplastic anemia. Study background: Sorting CD4+ and CD8+ cells gave DNA averaging approximately 3 ug. Findings and caveats of the study: Patients and controls shared 25 to 30 CD8+ CDR3 sequences.

Germline assignment: CDR1 GTSNPN and CDR2 SVGIG (reference sequence). The CDR3 sequence is 13 residues long. Both TCR beta VDJ combination and CDR3 sequence profiling were carried out. Genomic DNA was the template for this profiling. TCRdb fed the reads into MiXCR, producing one record per CDR3 protein. The sample has 150,000 to 200,000 distinct CDR3 sequences; less than 60% are singletons. All patients picked for sequencing had shown, by flow cytometry, an expansion of CD8+CD57+ cells. Blood sampling was performed on the patients, and none of them had received therapy by then. Material for sequencing was sorted CD4+, CD8+, or CD8+CD57+ T cells (not recorded which) from PBMCs. The V call is TRBV30, the J call TRBJ1-2; D perhaps matches TRBD1 (6 bases). The receptor was derived from a human donor with aplastic anemia. CDR3 residues: CTWSVQGNYGYTF. The CDR3 DNA sequence: TGTACCTGGAGTGTACAGGGTAACTATGGCTACACCTTC. The full variable domain, rest sourced from reference TRBV30 and TRBJ1-2, is SQTIHQWPATLVQPVGSPLSLECTVEGTSNPNLYWYRQAAGRGLQLLFYSVGIGQISSEVPQNLSASRPQDRQFILSSKKLLLSDSGFYLCTWSVQGNYGYTFGSGTRLTVV.